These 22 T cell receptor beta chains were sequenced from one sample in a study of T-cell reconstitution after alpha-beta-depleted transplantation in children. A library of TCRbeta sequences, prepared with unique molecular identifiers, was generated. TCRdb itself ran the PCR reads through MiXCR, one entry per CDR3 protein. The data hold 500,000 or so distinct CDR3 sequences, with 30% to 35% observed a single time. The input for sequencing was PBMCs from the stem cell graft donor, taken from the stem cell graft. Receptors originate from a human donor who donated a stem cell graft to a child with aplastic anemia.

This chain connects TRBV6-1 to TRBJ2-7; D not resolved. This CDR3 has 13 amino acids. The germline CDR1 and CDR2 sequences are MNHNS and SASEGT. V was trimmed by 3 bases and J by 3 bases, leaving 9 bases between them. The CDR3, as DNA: TGTGCCAGCAGTGATCCGACGGTCTACGAGCAGTACGTC. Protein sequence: CASSDPTVYEQYV.

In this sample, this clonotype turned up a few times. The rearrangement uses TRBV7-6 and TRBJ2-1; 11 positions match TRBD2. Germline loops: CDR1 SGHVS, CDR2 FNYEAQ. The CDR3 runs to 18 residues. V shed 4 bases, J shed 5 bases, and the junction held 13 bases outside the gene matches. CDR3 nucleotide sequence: TGTGCCAGCAGCTCTACTAGCGGGAGCTATCCCCTGGACAATGAGCAGTTCTTC. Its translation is CASSSTSGSYPLDNEQFF.

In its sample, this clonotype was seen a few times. CDR3 DNA sequence: TGCAGTGCTAGATCCCCGGGTGGGAGGGAATCCTACAATGAGCAGTTCTTC. This encodes CSARSPGGRESYNEQFF. The chain employs TRBV20-1 and TRBJ2-1, with 7 nucleotides matching TRBD2. The ends lost 2 bases at V and 1 base at J; junction bases unmatched: 11. This CDR3 region has 17 residues. The V gene's germline CDR1 is DFQATT and CDR2 SNEGSKA (reference sequence).

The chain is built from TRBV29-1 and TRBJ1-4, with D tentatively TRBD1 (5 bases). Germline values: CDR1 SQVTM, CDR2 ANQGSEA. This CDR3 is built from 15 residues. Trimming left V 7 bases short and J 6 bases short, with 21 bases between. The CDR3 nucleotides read TGCAGCGCCAAGAAGATGGGTGCGGGGGATGAAAAACTGTTTTTT. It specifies CSAKKMGAGDEKLFF.

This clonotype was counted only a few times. The CDR3 is CASSQDGQGGTDTQYF. DNA for the CDR3: TGTGCCAGCAGCCAAGATGGGCAGGGCGGCACAGATACGCAGTATTTT. The chain recombines TRBV4-2 with TRBJ2-3; a possible D gene is TRBD1 (5 bases). The CDR3 totals 16 residues. Germline V gene data show CDR1 as LGHNA and CDR2 as YNFKEQ. Between the trimmed V and J ends, which lost 0 bases and 1 base, there was a span of 11 bases.

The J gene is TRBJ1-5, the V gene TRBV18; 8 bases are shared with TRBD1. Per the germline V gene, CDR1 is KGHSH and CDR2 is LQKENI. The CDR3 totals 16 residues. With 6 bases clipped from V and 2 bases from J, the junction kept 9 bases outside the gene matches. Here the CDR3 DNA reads TGTGCCAGCTCTCGTACAGGACAGGGCGGCAATCAGCCCCAGCATTTT. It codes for CASSRTGQGGNQPQHF.

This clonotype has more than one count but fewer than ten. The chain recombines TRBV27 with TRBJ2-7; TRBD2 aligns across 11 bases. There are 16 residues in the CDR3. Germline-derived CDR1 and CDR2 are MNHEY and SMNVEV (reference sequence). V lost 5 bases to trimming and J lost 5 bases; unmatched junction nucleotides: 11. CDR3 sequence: CASSIFTSGSPNEQYF. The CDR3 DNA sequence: TGTGCCAGCAGTATATTCACTAGCGGGAGCCCCAACGAGCAGTACTTC.

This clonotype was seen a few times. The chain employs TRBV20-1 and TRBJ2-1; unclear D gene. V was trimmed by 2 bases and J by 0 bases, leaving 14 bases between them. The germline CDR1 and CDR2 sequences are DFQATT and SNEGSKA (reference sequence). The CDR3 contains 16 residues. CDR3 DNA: TGCAGTGCTAGATTGAGCGTTCCGAGCTCCTACAATGAGCAGTTCTTC. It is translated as CSARLSVPSSYNEQFF.

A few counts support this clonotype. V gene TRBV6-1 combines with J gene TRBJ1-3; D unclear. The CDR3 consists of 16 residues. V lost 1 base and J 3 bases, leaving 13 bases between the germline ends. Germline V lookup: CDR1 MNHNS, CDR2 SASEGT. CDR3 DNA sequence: TGTGCCAGCAGTGAAGTTTCCCAATTCTTTGGAAACACCATATATTTT. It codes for CASSEVSQFFGNTIYF.

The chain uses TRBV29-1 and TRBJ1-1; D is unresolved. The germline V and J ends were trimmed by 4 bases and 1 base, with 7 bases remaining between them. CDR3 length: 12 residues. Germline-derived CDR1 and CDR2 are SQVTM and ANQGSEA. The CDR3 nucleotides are TGCAGCGTTGTTGTGGCGAACACTGAAGCTTTCTTT. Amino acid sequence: CSVVVANTEAFF.

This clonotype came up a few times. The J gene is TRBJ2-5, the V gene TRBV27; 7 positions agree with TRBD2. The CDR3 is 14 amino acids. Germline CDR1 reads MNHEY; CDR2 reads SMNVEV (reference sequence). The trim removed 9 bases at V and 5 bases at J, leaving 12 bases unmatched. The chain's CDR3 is CASLPRAGRETQYF. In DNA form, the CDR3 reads TGTGCCAGTCTTCCAAGAGCGGGAAGGGAGACCCAGTACTTC.

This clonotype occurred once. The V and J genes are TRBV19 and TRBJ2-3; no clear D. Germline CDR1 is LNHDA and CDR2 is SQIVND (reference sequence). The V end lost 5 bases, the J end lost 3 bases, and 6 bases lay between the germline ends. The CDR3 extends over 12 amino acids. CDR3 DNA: TGTGCCAGTAGTGAAAGAACAGATACGCAGTATTTT. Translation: CASSERTDTQYF.

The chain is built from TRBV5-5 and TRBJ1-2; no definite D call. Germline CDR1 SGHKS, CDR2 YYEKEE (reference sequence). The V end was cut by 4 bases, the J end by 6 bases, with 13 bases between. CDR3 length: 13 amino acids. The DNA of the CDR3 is TGTGCCAGCAGCCCAAGCCCTCCAAATGGCTACACCTTC. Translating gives CASSPSPPNGYTF.

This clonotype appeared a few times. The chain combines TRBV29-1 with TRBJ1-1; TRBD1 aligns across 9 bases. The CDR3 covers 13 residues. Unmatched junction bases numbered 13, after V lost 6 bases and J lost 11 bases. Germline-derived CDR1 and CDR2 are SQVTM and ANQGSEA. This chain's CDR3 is CSVLQGALLGAFF. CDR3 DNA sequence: TGCAGCGTGTTACAGGGGGCTCTTCTTGGGGCTTTCTTT.

DNA of the CDR3: TGTATGACAGGGCGGGCGAATCAGCCCCAGCATTTT. Protein: CMTGRANQPQHF. The V and J genes are TRBV6-2 or TRBV6-3 and TRBJ1-5; 7 nucleotides align to TRBD1. Germline CDR1 MNHEY, CDR2 SVGEGT. The CDR3 runs to 12 residues.

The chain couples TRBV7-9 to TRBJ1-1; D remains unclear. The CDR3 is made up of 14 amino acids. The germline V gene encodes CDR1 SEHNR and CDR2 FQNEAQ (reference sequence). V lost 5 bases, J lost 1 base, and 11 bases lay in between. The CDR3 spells CASSPCTENTEAFF. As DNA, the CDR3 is TGTGCCAGCAGCCCCTGTACAGAGAACACTGAAGCTTTCTTT.

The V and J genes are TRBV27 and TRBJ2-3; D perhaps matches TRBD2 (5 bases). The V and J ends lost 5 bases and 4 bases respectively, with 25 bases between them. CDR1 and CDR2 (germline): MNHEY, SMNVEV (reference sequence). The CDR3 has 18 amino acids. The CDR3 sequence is CASSPWRPPKGSPDTQYF. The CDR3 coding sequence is TGTGCCAGCAGTCCCTGGAGGCCCCCAAAGGGTTCCCCAGATACGCAGTATTTT.

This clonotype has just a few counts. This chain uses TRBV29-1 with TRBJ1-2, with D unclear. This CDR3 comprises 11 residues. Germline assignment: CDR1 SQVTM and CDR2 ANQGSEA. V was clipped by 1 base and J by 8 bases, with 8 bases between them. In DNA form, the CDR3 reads TGCAGCGTTGAAGTCGGCCTGGGCTACACCTTC. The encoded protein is CSVEVGLGYTF.

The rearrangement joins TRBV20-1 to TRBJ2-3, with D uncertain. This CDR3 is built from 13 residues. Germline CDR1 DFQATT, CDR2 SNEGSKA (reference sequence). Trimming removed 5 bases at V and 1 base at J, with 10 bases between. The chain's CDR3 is CSAGPTGTDTQYF. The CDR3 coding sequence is TGCAGTGCTGGCCCCACTGGCACAGATACGCAGTATTTT.

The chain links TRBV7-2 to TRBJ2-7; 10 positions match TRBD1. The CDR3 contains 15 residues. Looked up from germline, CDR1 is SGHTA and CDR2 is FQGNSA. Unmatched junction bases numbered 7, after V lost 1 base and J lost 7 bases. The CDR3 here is CASSLVVRGQGEQYF. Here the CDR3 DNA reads TGTGCCAGCAGCTTAGTCGTGAGGGGACAGGGGGAGCAGTACTTC.

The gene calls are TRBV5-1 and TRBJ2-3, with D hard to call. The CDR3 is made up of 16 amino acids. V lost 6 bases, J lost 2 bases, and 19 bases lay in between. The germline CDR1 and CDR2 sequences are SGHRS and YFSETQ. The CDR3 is CASNAGSSIVTDTQYF. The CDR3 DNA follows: TGCGCCAGCAATGCAGGAAGCTCTATAGTCACAGATACGCAGTATTTT. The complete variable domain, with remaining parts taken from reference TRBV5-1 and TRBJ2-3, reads KAGVTQTPRYLIKTRGQQVTLSCSPISGHRSVSWYQQTPGQGLQFLFEYFSETQRNKGNFPGRFSGRQFSNSRSEMNVSTLELGDSALYLCASNAGSSIVTDTQYFGPGTRLTVL.

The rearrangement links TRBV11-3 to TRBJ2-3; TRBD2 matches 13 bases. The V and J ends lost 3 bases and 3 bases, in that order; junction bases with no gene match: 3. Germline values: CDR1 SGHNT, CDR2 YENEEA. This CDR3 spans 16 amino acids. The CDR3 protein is CASSLPGLAGTDTQYF. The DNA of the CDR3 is TGTGCCAGCAGCTTGCCGGGACTAGCGGGAACAGATACGCAGTATTTT. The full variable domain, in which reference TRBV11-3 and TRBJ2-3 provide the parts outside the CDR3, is EAGVVQSPRYKIIEKKQPVAFWCNPISGHNTLYWYLQNLGQGPELLIRYENEEAVDDSQLPKDRFSAERLKGVDSTLKIQPAELGDSAVYLCASSLPGLAGTDTQYFGPGTRLTVL.